Below, 13 T cell receptor beta chains from the same sample are listed, as sequenced in a study of T cells after yellow fever vaccination. TCRdb recomputed calls from the 5' RACE reads with MiXCR, one row per CDR3 protein. The sample carries tens of thousands of distinct CDR3 sequences, 5% to 8% recorded once. The input for sequencing was CD8+ T cells sorted from PBMCs, taken about 49 days after the first yellow fever vaccination. The receptor source for this set is a man between 18 and 29 years old who received the YFV17D yellow fever vaccine.

This clonotype has a count of ten or more. This rearrangement joins TRBV7-6 to TRBJ1-1; D not certain. Trimming removed 1 base at V and 6 bases at J, with 15 bases between. The CDR3 is 15 amino acids. Per germline, CDR1 SGHVS and CDR2 FNYEAQ. The CDR3 bases are TGTGCCAGCAGCTTAGGGGAAGGGTTTAGGGCTGAAGCTTTCTTT. Amino acids: CASSLGEGFRAEAFF.

The table lists this clonotype with many counts. This chain links TRBV6-1 with TRBJ2-1; no clear D gene. Trimming removed 6 bases at V and 1 base at J, with 16 bases between. Germline V lookup: CDR1 MNHNS, CDR2 SASEGT. The CDR3 sequence is 16 residues long. In nucleotides, the CDR3 is TGTGCCAGCAGCCCCCCGATAGGGCGATCCTACAATGAGCAGTTCTTC. Its translation: CASSPPIGRSYNEQFF.

This clonotype was seen ten or more times. The gene calls are TRBV4-1 and TRBJ1-4; TRBD1 might be the D (6 bases). The V gene lost 4 bases and the J gene lost 2 bases, with 14 bases spanning the gap. This CDR3 comprises 16 residues. Looked up from germline, CDR1 is MGHRA and CDR2 is YSYEKL. CDR3 loop: CASSRNTGRTNEKLFF. Here the CDR3 DNA reads TGCGCCAGCAGCCGAAACACAGGGCGCACTAATGAAAAACTGTTTTTT.

There are a few counts of this clonotype. V and J are TRBV9 and TRBJ2-4, with D possibly TRBD2 on 7 matching bases. CDR1 and CDR2 from the germline V gene are SGDLS and YYNGEE. Trimming removed 4 bases at V and 9 bases at J, with 17 bases between. CDR3 length: 14 residues. The CDR3 here is CASSPGGLDLIQYF. The CDR3 bases are TGTGCCAGCAGCCCCGGGGGGCTAGACCTCATTCAGTACTTC.

J is TRBJ2-7 and V is TRBV13; D perhaps matches TRBD2 (7 bases). Germline assignment: CDR1 PRHDT and CDR2 FYEKMQ (reference sequence). The CDR3 consists of 16 residues. Trimming took off 3 bases at V and 2 bases at J, with 17 bases between the two ends. CDR3 in DNA: TGTGCCAGCAGCTTGAGGGGGGGGAGACTTCCCTACGAGCAGTACGTC. Amino acid sequence: CASSLRGGRLPYEQYV.

This clonotype was detected a few times. The chain recombines TRBV10-2 with TRBJ2-7; either TRBD1 or TRBD2 may supply D (5 bases each). V was cut by 6 bases and J by 4 bases, with 19 bases left in between. Germline-derived CDR1 and CDR2 are WSHSY and SAAADI. CDR3 length: 15 residues. The DNA of the CDR3 is TGCGCCAGCAGCGATCCCGGGACCCCACCTTACGAGCAGTACTTC. It translates to CASSDPGTPPYEQYF.

There are a few counts of this clonotype. This chain joins TRBV7-9 and TRBJ1-1; D is unclear. Per the germline V gene, CDR1 is SEHNR and CDR2 is FQNEAQ (reference sequence). This CDR3 comprises 11 residues. Trimming took 6 bases from V and 11 from J, leaving 13 bases between them. CDR3: CASRFGRLAFF. The CDR3 DNA sequence: TGTGCCAGCAGATTCGGTCGTTTGGCTTTCTTT.

The rearrangement joins TRBV6-6 to TRBJ1-2; weak D call: TRBD1 (6 bases). V dropped 8 bases and J dropped 8 bases, with 18 bases sitting between them. Germline values: CDR1 MNHNY, CDR2 SVGAGI (reference sequence). The CDR3 extends over 13 amino acids. The DNA for the CDR3 is TGTGCCAGCTTAGGGGGGGGGGGTGAAGGCTACACCTTC. This encodes CASLGGGGEGYTF.

As to this clonotype: At one boundary the junction diverges from the germline segment, which might be a read error. The J gene is TRBJ2-2, the V gene TRBV12-3 or TRBV12-4, with 11 positions matching TRBD1. CDR3 length equals 16 residues. CDR3 sequence reads: CASIPEGQGVGGELVF. CDR3 bases: TGTGCCAGCATTCCCGAGGGACAGGGGGTGGGTGGGGAGCTGGTTTTT.

This clonotype was counted between two and nine times. The V gene is TRBV19, the J gene TRBJ1-5; D is possibly TRBD1 (6 bases). Germline loops: CDR1 LNHDA, CDR2 SQIVND (reference sequence). This CDR3 is 14 amino acids long. V lost 9 bases and J 3 bases, leaving 15 bases between the germline ends. The chain's CDR3 is CASHVGTLNQPQHF. CDR3 in DNA: TGTGCCAGCCACGTGGGGACACTCAATCAGCCCCAGCATTTT.

The sample holds many counts of this clonotype. The chain couples TRBV4-3 to TRBJ2-1; possibly TRBD1 or TRBD2 for D (5 bases each). The germline CDR1 and CDR2 sequences are LGHNA and YSLEER. Trimming took off 1 base at V and 8 bases at J, with 27 bases between the two ends. The CDR3 consists of 19 residues. The CDR3 spells CASSQVGDGTYGARDEQFF. In DNA, the CDR3 is TGCGCCAGCAGCCAAGTGGGGGACGGGACCTACGGTGCCCGCGATGAGCAGTTCTTC.

This clonotype was recorded at least ten times. V is TRBV12-3 or TRBV12-4 and J is TRBJ1-1, with D possibly TRBD1 on 5 matching bases. V dropped 3 bases and J dropped 6 bases, with 17 bases sitting between them. The CDR3 covers 15 residues. The chain's CDR3 is CASSFWGSPNAEAFF. CDR3 nucleotide sequence: TGTGCCAGCAGTTTTTGGGGCAGTCCCAACGCTGAAGCTTTCTTT.

Many counts were recorded for this clonotype. V usage is TRBV7-3 and J usage is TRBJ2-2; D not certain. The V end lost 5 bases, the J end lost 4 bases, and 26 bases lay between the germline ends. From germline, CDR1 is SGHTA and CDR2 FQGTGA. The CDR3 is 19 residues long. The CDR3 spells CASSPHVAVPGEVTGELFF. CDR3 coding DNA: TGTGCCAGCAGCCCGCACGTGGCTGTTCCAGGCGAGGTCACCGGGGAGCTGTTTTTT.